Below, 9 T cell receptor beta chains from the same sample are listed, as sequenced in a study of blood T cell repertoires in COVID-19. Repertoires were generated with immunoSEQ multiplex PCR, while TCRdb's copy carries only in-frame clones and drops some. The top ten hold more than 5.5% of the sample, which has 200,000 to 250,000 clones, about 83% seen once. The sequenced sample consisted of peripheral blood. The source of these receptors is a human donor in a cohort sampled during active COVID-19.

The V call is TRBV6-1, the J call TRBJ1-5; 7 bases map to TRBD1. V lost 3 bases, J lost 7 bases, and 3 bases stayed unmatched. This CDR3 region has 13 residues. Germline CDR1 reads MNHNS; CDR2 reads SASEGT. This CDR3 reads CASSELGGQPQHF. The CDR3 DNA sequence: TGTGCCAGCAGTGAGTTAGGGGGCCAGCCCCAGCATTTT.

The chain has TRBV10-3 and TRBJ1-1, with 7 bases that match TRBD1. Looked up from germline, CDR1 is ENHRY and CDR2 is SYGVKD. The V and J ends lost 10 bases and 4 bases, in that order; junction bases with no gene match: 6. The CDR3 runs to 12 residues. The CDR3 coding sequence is TGTGCCACAACAGGGGAAGGCACTGAAGCTTTCTTT. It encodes CATTGEGTEAFF.

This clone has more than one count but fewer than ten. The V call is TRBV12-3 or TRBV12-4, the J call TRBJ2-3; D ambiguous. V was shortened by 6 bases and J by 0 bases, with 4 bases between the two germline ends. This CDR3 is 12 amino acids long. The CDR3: CASRASTDTQYF. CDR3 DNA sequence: TGTGCCAGCAGAGCGAGCACAGATACGCAGTATTTT.

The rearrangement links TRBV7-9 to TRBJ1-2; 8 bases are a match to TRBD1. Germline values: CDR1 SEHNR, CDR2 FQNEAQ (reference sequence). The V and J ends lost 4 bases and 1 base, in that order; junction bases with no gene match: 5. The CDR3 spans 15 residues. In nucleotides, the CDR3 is TGTGCCAGCAGCTCCGGACAGGGACTTAACTATGGCTACACCTTC. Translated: CASSSGQGLNYGYTF.

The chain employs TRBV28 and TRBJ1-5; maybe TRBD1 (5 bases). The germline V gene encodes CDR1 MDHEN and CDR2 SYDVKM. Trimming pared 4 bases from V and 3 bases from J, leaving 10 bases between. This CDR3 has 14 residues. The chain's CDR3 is CASSWDFDNQPQHF. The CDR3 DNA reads TGTGCCAGCAGTTGGGACTTCGACAATCAGCCCCAGCATTTT.

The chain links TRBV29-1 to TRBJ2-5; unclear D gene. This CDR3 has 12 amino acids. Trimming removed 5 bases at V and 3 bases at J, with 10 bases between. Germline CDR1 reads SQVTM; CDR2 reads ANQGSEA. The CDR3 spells CSVCPDEETQYF. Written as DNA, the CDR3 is TGCAGCGTTTGTCCAGATGAAGAGACCCAGTACTTC.

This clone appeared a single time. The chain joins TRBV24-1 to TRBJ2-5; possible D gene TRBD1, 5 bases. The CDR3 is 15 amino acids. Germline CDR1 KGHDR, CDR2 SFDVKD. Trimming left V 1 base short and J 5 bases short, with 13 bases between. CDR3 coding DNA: TGTGCCACCAGTGATTTTTTGGCAGGGTCGGAGACCCAGTACTTC. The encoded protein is CATSDFLAGSETQYF.

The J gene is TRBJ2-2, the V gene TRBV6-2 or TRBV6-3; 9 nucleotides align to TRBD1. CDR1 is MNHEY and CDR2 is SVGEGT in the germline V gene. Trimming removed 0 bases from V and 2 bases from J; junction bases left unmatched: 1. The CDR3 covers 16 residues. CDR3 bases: TGTGCCAGCAGTTACTCGGGACAGGGTAACACCGGGGAGCTGTTTTTT. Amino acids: CASSYSGQGNTGELFF.

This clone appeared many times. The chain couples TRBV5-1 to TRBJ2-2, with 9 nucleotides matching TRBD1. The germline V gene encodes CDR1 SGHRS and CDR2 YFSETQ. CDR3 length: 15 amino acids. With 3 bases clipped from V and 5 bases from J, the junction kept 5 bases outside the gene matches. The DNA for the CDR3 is TGCGCCAGCAGCTCCGCACAGGGGGCAACCGGGGAGCTGTTTTTT. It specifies CASSSAQGATGELFF.